Below, 28 T cell receptor beta chains from the same sample are listed, as sequenced in a study of blood T cells in healthy people across ages (dated by TCRdb to between 2015 and 2017). To prepare the library, 5' RACE was applied. TCRdb records Illumina HiSeq 2500 as the sequencer. A second roughly 7 to 11 cycle PCR used a sample-barcoded 5' primer and a J-beta primer mix. In TCRdb, the public reads were trimmed at Q25 with fastp and aligned with MiXCR, with productive beta chains retained. Merged by CDR3 protein, the rows form single entries marked with the most common genes and DNA. Within this sample are roughly 1.5 million distinct CDR3 sequences, with 42% of them counted one time only. The ten largest account for approximately 4% of the sample. The sequencing input was blood. The receptors come from a woman aged 18-35 years in good health.

The chain combines TRBV29-1 with TRBJ2-1; weak D call: TRBD2 (6 bases). Germline V gene lookup returns CDR1 SQVTM and CDR2 ANQGSEA. V was shortened by 4 bases and J by 0 bases, with 13 bases between the two germline ends. The CDR3 runs 15 residues. The DNA of the CDR3 is TGCAGCGTTGCTTCTAGCGCGGTCTCCTACAATGAGCAGTTCTTC. Residues: CSVASSAVSYNEQFF.

The V and J genes are TRBV29-1 and TRBJ2-1; TRBD2 aligns across 14 bases. J was trimmed by 0 bases and V by 7 bases; bases with no gene match: 5. This CDR3 has 16 residues. Germline-derived CDR1 and CDR2 are SQVTM and ANQGSEA. The CDR3 here is CSGLGTSGSSYNEQFF. For the CDR3, the DNA is TGCAGCGGACTTGGGACTAGCGGGAGCTCCTACAATGAGCAGTTCTTC.

J is TRBJ1-2 and V is TRBV15, with D unclear. Deletions cut 0 bases from V and 6 bases from J, with 8 bases between. The CDR3 is 13 residues long. Germline loops: CDR1 LNHNV, CDR2 YYDKDF (reference sequence). This CDR3 is CATSRDEIDGYTF. CDR3 coding DNA: TGTGCCACCAGCAGAGATGAGATTGATGGCTACACCTTC. The full variable domain, with the rest looked up from reference TRBV15 and TRBJ1-2, is DAMVIQNPRYQVTQFGKPVTLSCSQTLNHNVMYWYQQKSSQAPKLLFHYYDKDFNNEADTPDNFQSRRPNTSFCFLDIRSPGLGDTAMYLCATSRDEIDGYTFGSGTRLTVV.

This sequence joins TRBV3-1 and TRBJ1-2, with D possibly matching TRBD1 (6 bases). From germline, CDR1 is LGHDT and CDR2 YNNKEL (reference sequence). V gave up 4 bases and J gave up 2 bases, with 20 bases separating them. The CDR3 loop spans 17 amino acids. CDR3 residues: CASSPQGGAITNYGYTF. CDR3 nucleotides: TGTGCCAGCAGCCCCCAAGGGGGGGCGATAACGAACTATGGCTACACCTTC.

As to this clonotype: One end of the junction fails to match germline, which may point to a read error. This chain links TRBV7-7 with TRBJ2-2; no clear D gene. CDR1 and CDR2 (germline): SSHAT, FNYEAQ (reference sequence). This CDR3 has 14 amino acids. CDR3 in DNA: TGTGCTAGCAGCCAGAACCTAGTCACCGGGGAGCTGTTTTTT. Translated, it gives CASSQNLVTGELFF. Based on the CDR3 plus reference TRBV7-7 and TRBJ2-2, the full variable domain is GAGVSQSPRYKVTKRGQDVTLRCDPISSHATLYWYQQALGQGPEFLTYFNYEAQPDKSGLPSDRFSAERPEGSISTLTIQRTEQRDSAMYRCASSQNLVTGELFFGEGSRLTVL.

V and J are TRBV20-1 and TRBJ2-7, with D possibly TRBD2 on 6 matching bases. CDR3 size: 14 residues. Germline V gives CDR1 DFQATT, CDR2 SNEGSKA (reference sequence). V was trimmed by 3 bases and J by 1 base, leaving 13 bases between them. CDR3 region: CSARGGTQSYEQYF. The CDR3 DNA sequence: TGCAGTGCTAGGGGCGGGACTCAGTCCTACGAGCAGTACTTC.

This sequence joins TRBV7-2 and TRBJ2-7; D gene ambiguous. The V end lost 2 bases, the J end lost 0 bases, and 11 bases lay between the germline ends. This CDR3 contains 15 residues. Germline V gives CDR1 SGHTA, CDR2 FQGNSA. Written as DNA, the CDR3 is TGTGCCAGCAGCTTAATACTACAAGGCTCCTACGAGCAGTACTTC. Amino acids: CASSLILQGSYEQYF.

This clonotype was observed a handful of times. The rearrangement uses TRBV30 and TRBJ2-1; maybe TRBD2 (6 bases). The length of the CDR3 is 15 residues. CDR1 GTSNPN and CDR2 SVGIG come from the germline V gene (reference sequence). Trimming left V 0 bases short and J 1 base short, with 10 bases between. CDR3 nucleotides: TGTGCCTGGAGTGTTGGTAGCGGTTCCTACAATGAGCAGTTCTTC. It is translated as CAWSVGSGSYNEQFF. The full variable domain, completed using reference TRBV30 and TRBJ2-1, is SQTIHQWPATLVQPVGSPLSLECTVEGTSNPNLYWYRQAAGRGLQLLFYSVGIGQISSEVPQNLSASRPQDRQFILSSKKLLLSDSGFYLCAWSVGSGSYNEQFFGPGTRLTVL.

In its sample, this clonotype was seen a few times. The V call is TRBV4-3, the J call TRBJ2-1; possibly TRBD2 for D (6 bases). The CDR3 extends over 16 amino acids. Germline CDR1 LGHNA, CDR2 YSLEER. V was trimmed by 2 bases and J by 2 bases, leaving 13 bases between them. The CDR3: CASSQNIGGAYNEQFF. CDR3 coding DNA: TGCGCCAGCAGCCAAAATATAGGAGGGGCCTACAATGAGCAGTTCTTC.

The CDR3 bases are TGTGCCAGCGGAGAGAGGGGGCTGTATGGCTACACCTTC. Its translation: CASGERGLYGYTF. The chain recombines TRBV27 with TRBJ1-2, with TRBD1 identical over 7 bases. CDR1 is MNHEY and CDR2 is SMNVEV in the germline V gene (reference sequence). The J segment lost 5 bases and the V segment lost 8 bases, leaving 8 bases of the junction unmatched. The CDR3 covers 13 residues.

The chain employs TRBV7-8 and TRBJ2-1; TRBD2 might be the D (7 bases). Looked up from germline, CDR1 is SGHVS and CDR2 is FQNEAQ. Between the trimmed V and J ends, which lost 5 bases and 9 bases, there was a span of 23 bases. The CDR3 is 16 amino acids. The CDR3 is CASSPRGAGVGGEQFF. CDR3 nucleotide sequence: TGTGCCAGCAGCCCACGGGGGGCGGGAGTAGGGGGTGAGCAGTTCTTC.

The rearrangement uses TRBV6-2 or TRBV6-3 and TRBJ2-7; perhaps TRBD1 as D (5 bases). CDR1 is MNHEY and CDR2 is SVGEGT in the germline V gene. Trimming took off 5 bases at V and 0 bases at J, with 11 bases between the two ends. This CDR3 contains 14 residues. The CDR3 coding sequence is TGTGCCAGCAGTCCGCCGACAGACTCCTACGAGCAGTACTTC. Translation: CASSPPTDSYEQYF.

The rearrangement links TRBV20-1 to TRBJ2-5; no reliable D call. V was trimmed by 0 bases and J by 5 bases, leaving 16 bases between them. CDR3 length equals 15 residues. The V gene's germline CDR1 is DFQATT and CDR2 SNEGSKA (reference sequence). The CDR3 DNA reads TGCAGTGCTAGAGATCCGGGCCGCACTCGGGAGACCCAGTACTTC. It codes for CSARDPGRTRETQYF.

This chain joins TRBV5-1 and TRBJ2-7, with D unclear. Per germline, CDR1 SGHRS and CDR2 YFSETQ. The V and J ends lost 0 bases and 3 bases respectively, with 7 bases between them. The CDR3 contains 13 residues. This CDR3 is CASSLVQDYEQYF. The CDR3 DNA sequence: TGCGCCAGCAGCTTGGTGCAGGACTACGAGCAGTACTTC.

The gene calls are TRBV30 and TRBJ1-2, with TRBD1 matching over 10 bases. V shed 3 bases, J shed 2 bases, and the junction held 6 bases outside the gene matches. The CDR3 contains 15 residues. The V gene's germline CDR1 is GTSNPN and CDR2 SVGIG (reference sequence). The CDR3 DNA follows: TGTGCCTGGAGCCAACCGGGACAGGGGAACTATGGCTACACCTTC. Amino acids: CAWSQPGQGNYGYTF.

The chain employs TRBV29-1 and TRBJ2-7; D may be TRBD1 (6 bases). Trimming pared 6 bases from V and 4 bases from J, leaving 16 bases between. The germline V gene has CDR1 SQVTM and CDR2 ANQGSEA. There are 13 residues in the CDR3. The CDR3 DNA reads as TGCAGCGTCCGACAGGTAACTACGTACGAGCAGTACTTC. Amino acids: CSVRQVTTYEQYF.

This clonotype appeared a few times. CDR3 region: CASSQGTGGVQTQYF. In nucleotides, the CDR3 is TGCGCCAGCAGCCAAGGGACAGGGGGCGTGCAGACCCAGTACTTC. The V call is TRBV4-1, the J call TRBJ2-5; 11 bases agree with TRBD1. The CDR3 is made up of 15 amino acids. The V segment lost 1 base and the J segment 6 bases; nucleotides outside the gene matches: 4. Per the germline V gene, CDR1 is MGHRA and CDR2 is YSYEKL.

The chain links TRBV4-2 to TRBJ1-4, with D unresolved. Germline assignment: CDR1 LGHNA and CDR2 YNFKEQ. This CDR3 is 17 amino acids long. V gave up 0 bases and J gave up 5 bases, with 16 bases separating them. CDR3 region: CASSQDPGRGKNEKLFF. The CDR3 region has the DNA TGTGCCAGCAGCCAAGATCCCGGACGAGGGAAGAATGAAAAACTGTTTTTT.

The CDR3: CASSNNRGRTGDEQYF. CDR3 in DNA: TGTGCCAGCTCAAATAACCGGGGCCGAACGGGGGACGAGCAGTACTTC. This sequence joins TRBV18 and TRBJ2-7; weak D call: TRBD2 (6 bases). The V end was cut by 5 bases, the J end by 5 bases, with 22 bases between. CDR1 and CDR2 from the germline V gene are KGHSH and LQKENI. The CDR3 has 16 amino acids.

This clonotype was seen a few times. The CDR3 nucleotides are TGTGCCAGCACGACAGGAATGAACACTGAAGCTTTCTTT. Protein product: CASTTGMNTEAFF. V and J are TRBV7-9 and TRBJ1-1; weak D call: TRBD1 (6 bases). Germline V gene sequence: CDR1 SEHNR, CDR2 FQNEAQ (reference sequence). Trimming removed 7 bases from V and 0 bases from J, with 9 bases in between. This CDR3 has 13 amino acids. Full variable domain (remainder filled in from reference TRBV7-9 and TRBJ1-1): DTGVSQNPRHKITKRGQNVTFRCDPISEHNRLYWYRQTLGQGPEFLTYFQNEAQLEKSRLLSDRFSAERPKGSFSTLEIQRTEQGDSAMYLCASTTGMNTEAFFGQGTRLTVV.

This clonotype has just a few counts. This chain joins TRBV9 and TRBJ2-5; D remains ambiguous. The CDR3 has 13 amino acids. CDR1 is SGDLS, CDR2 YYNGEE, per germline. Trimming removed 4 bases at V and 11 bases at J, with 18 bases between. In DNA form, the CDR3 reads TGTGCCAGCAGCCCCGTCCACCACAATGAGCAGTACTTC. This gives the protein CASSPVHHNEQYF.

The chain links TRBV6-2 or TRBV6-3 to TRBJ1-4; D gene unclear. V lost 2 bases and J lost 6, with 10 bases in between. The CDR3 is made up of 14 amino acids. In germline, CDR1 is MNHEY, CDR2 SVGEGT. The CDR3 region is CASSYTFGDEKLFF. The CDR3 DNA sequence: TGTGCCAGCAGTTACACCTTTGGGGATGAAAAACTGTTTTTT.

V is TRBV9 and J is TRBJ1-2, with TRBD1 as a possible D gene (5 bases). This CDR3 is 17 amino acids long. Germline assignment: CDR1 SGDLS and CDR2 YYNGEE. Trimming left V 0 bases short and J 2 bases short, with 17 bases between. The CDR3 is CASSVAPPDKANYGYTF. The CDR3 DNA is TGTGCCAGCAGCGTAGCCCCGCCGGACAAAGCCAACTATGGCTACACCTTC. The entire variable domain, with the rest obtained from reference TRBV9 and TRBJ1-2, is as follows: DSGVTQTPKHLITATGQRVTLRCSPRSGDLSVYWYQQSLDQGLQFLIQYYNGEERAKGNILERFSAQQFPDLHSELNLSSLELGDSALYFCASSVAPPDKANYGYTFGSGTRLTVV.

The CDR3 region has the DNA TGCAGCGGGGTGAGTCTAGCCGGCAATGAGCAGTTCTTC. Translating it yields CSGVSLAGNEQFF. The chain employs TRBV20-1 and TRBJ2-1; maybe TRBD2 (5 bases). Germline V lookup: CDR1 DFQATT, CDR2 SNEGSKA (reference sequence). The CDR3 totals 13 residues.

V gene TRBV7-2 combines with J gene TRBJ2-5; D ambiguous. The J call may be mistaken, given a closer DNA end match to TRBJ2-7. The CDR3 runs to 14 residues. The germline V gene has CDR1 SGHTA and CDR2 FQGNSA. CDR3 nucleotide sequence: TGTGCCAGCAGCATCCAGACCACCTCCGCCGAGCAGTACTTC. It encodes CASSIQTTSAEQYF.

J is TRBJ1-2 and V is TRBV10-3, with 7 bases that match TRBD1. This CDR3 spans 12 amino acids. The V gene's germline CDR1 is ENHRY and CDR2 SYGVKD. The V gene end was trimmed by 9 bases and the J gene end by 5 bases; junction bases not matched to a gene: 6. The CDR3 is CAIKGTDYGYTF. The CDR3 DNA sequence: TGTGCCATAAAAGGGACAGATTATGGCTACACCTTC.

The chain recombines TRBV24-1 with TRBJ2-4; D might be TRBD1 or TRBD2, each matching 5 bases. Trimming took off 3 bases at V and 8 bases at J, with 10 bases between the two ends. The V gene's germline CDR1 is KGHDR and CDR2 SFDVKD. This CDR3 region has 13 residues. The CDR3 DNA sequence: TGTGCCACCAGTGATCAGGGACGGGACATTCAGTACTTC. This gives the protein CATSDQGRDIQYF.

The V and J genes are TRBV20-1 and TRBJ2-2; 11 bases are shared with TRBD1. The CDR3 has 16 amino acids. The J segment lost 7 bases and the V segment lost 1 base, leaving 8 bases of the junction unmatched. The germline V gene has CDR1 DFQATT and CDR2 SNEGSKA (reference sequence). The CDR3, as DNA: TGCAGTGCTAGAGGGTCCCCGGGACAGGGGGTCGGGGAGCTGTTTTTT. Residues: CSARGSPGQGVGELFF.